The clone carrying this TCR beta chain was detected only a few times. Germline assignment: CDR1 SGHDT and CDR2 YYEEEE. Trimming cost V 7 bases and J 4 bases, with 15 bases left between them. The CDR3 has 13 amino acids. This specimen belongs to a study of T-cell memory formation after mild COVID-19. TCRdb used MiXCR to reprocess the 5' RACE reads, holding one entry per CDR3 protein. In the table there are 550,000 to 600,000 distinct CDR3 sequences, approximately 21% of which are singletons. The chain combines TRBV5-6 with TRBJ2-7; D gene uncertain. This sequence originates from an adult woman who had mild COVID-19 (a few samples of this study predate the infection). Cell type and time point are not known. The sequenced sample was PBMCs or a T cell subset sorted from them (not recorded which). This CDR3 reads CASGHGTIYEQYF. CDR3 bases: TGTGCCAGCGGCCACGGAACCATTTACGAGCAGTACTTC.